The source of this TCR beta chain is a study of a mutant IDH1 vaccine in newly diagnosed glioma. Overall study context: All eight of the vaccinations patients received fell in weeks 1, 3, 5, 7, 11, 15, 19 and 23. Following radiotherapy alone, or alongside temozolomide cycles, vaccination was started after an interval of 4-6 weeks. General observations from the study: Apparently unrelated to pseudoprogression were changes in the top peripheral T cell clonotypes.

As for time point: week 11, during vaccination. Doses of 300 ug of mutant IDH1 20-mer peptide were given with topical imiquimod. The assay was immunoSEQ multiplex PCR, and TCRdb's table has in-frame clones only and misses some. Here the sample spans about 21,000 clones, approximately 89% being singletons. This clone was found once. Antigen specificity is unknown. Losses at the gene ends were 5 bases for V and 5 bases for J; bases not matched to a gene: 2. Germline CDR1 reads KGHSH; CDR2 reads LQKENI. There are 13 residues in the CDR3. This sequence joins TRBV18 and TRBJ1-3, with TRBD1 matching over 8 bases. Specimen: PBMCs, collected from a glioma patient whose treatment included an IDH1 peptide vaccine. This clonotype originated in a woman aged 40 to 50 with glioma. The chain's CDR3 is CASSGQGRNTIYF. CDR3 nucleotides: TGTGCCAGCTCAGGACAGGGCCGAAACACCATATATTTT. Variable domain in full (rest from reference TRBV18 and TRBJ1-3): NAGVMQNPRHLVRRRGQEARLRCSPMKGHSHVYWYRQLPEEGLKFMVYLQKENIIDESGMPKERFSAEFPKEGPSILRIQQVVRGDSAAYFCASSGQGRNTIYFGEGSWLTVV.